The entry that follows covers one T cell receptor (beta chain) sequence. Trimming cost V 1 base and J 2 bases, with 10 bases left between them. Germline V CDR1 and CDR2: KGHDR, SFDVKD. There are 15 residues in the CDR3. For the second PCR, which ran for 7 to 11 cycles, a sample-barcoded 5' primer and a J-beta primer mix were used. Every cDNA molecule bore a tag from a template-switch adaptor containing 12 random nucleotides. Using its own MiXCR run on the 5' RACE reads, TCRdb lists one record per CDR3 protein. The data contain more than 550,000 distinct CDR3 sequences, 20% to 25% of them seen just once; the ten biggest clones take up around 22%. These data originate in a study of blood T cells in healthy people across ages. Researchers collected around 11 milliliters of peripheral blood from every single donor.

The sequencing sample was made of blood. The clonotype originates from a man between 65 and 79 years old in good health. The chain has TRBV24-1 and TRBJ2-5; D call uncertain. In nucleotides, the CDR3 is TGTGCCACCAGTGATTTTACGACGAGTCAAGAGACCCAGTACTTC. Encoded protein: CATSDFTTSQETQYF.